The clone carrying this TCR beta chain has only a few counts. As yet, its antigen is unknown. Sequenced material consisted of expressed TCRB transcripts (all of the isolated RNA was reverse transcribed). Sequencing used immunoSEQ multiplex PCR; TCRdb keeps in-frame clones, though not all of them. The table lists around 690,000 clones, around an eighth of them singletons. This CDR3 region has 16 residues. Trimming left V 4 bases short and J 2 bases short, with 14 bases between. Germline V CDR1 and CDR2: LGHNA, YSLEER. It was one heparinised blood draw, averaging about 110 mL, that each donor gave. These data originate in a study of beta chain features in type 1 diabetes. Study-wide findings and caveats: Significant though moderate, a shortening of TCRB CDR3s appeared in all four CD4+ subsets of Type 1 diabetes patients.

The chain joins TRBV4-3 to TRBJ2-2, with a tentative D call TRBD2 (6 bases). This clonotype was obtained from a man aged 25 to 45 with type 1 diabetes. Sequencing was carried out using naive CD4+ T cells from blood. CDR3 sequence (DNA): TGCGCCAGCAGCCTCCAAGGGCGGGGTAACACCGGGGAGCTGTTTTTT. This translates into CASSLQGRGNTGELFF.